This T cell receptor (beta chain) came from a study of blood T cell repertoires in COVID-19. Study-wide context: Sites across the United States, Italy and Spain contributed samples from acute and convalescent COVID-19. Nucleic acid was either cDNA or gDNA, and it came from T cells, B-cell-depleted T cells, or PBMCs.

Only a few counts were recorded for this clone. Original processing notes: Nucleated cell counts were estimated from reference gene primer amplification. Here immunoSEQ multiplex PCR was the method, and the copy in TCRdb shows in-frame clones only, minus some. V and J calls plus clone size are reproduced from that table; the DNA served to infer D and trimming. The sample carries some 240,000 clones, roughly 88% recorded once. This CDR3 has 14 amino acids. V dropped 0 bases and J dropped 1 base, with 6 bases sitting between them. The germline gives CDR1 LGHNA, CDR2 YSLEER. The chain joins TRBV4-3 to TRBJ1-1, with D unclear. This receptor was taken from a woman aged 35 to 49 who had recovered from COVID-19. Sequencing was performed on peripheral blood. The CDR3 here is CASSQDAGNTEAFF. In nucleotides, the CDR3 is TGCGCCAGCAGCCAAGATGCAGGGAACACTGAAGCTTTCTTT.